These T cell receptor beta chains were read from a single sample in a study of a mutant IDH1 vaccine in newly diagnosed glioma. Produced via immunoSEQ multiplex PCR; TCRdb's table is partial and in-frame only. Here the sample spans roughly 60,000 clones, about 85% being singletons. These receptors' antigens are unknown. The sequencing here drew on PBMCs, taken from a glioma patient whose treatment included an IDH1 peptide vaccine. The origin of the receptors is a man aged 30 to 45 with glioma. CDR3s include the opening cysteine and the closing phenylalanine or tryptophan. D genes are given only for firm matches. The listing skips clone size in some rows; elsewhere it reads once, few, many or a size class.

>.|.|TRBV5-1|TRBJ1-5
TGCGCCAGCAGCCGGGACGGGGGCTATAGCAATCAGCCCCAGCATTTT
CASSRDGGYSNQPQHF
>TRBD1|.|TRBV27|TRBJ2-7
TGTGCCAGCAGTCCCTGGGGGACAGCCTACGAGCAGTACTTC
CASSPWGTAYEQYF
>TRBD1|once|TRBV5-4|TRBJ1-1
TGTGCCAGCAGCACCACAGGGGCTTGGAACACTGAAGCTTTCTTT
CASSTTGAWNTEAFF
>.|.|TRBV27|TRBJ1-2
TGTGCCAGCAGTTGGGACTCGGGGGGCTATGGCTACACCTTC
CASSWDSGGYGYTF
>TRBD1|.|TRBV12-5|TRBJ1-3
TGTGCTAGTGGTTTGGTGGGGACAGCTGGAAACACCATATATTTT
CASGLVGTAGNTIYF
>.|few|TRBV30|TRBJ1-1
TGTGCCTGGAGTAGACATTCGAACACTGAAGCTTTCTTT
CAWSRHSNTEAFF
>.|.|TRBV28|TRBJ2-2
TGTGCCAGCAGTTTCGGCGGCAGGGTCGGACCCGGGGAGCTGTTTTTT
CASSFGGRVGPGELFF
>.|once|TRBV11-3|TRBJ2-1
TGTGCCAGCAGCCCTTTTTACGACAATGAGCAGTTCTTC
CASSPFYDNEQFF
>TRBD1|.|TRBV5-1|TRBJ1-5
TGCGCCAGCAGCGTGGGACAGGGAGGGAAGCCCCAGCATTTT
CASSVGQGGKPQHF
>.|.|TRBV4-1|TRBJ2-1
TGCGCCAGCACCGAAGTTCCAGGGGACACAATGAGCTCCTACAATGAGCAGTTCTTC
CASTEVPGDTMSSYNEQFF
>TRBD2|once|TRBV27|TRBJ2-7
TGTGCCAGCAGTTCGGGCGGGGGGGTCTACGAGCAGTACTTC
CASSSGGGVYEQYF
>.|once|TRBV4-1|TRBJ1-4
TGCGCCAGCAGCCAAGGTCAGGGAACAACTAATGAAAAACTGTTTTTT
CASSQGQGTTNEKLFF
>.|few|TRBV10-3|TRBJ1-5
TGTGCCATCAGTGACAGTAGCAATCAGCCCCAGCATTTT
CAISDSSNQPQHF
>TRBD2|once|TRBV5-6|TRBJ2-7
TGTGCCAGCAGCCGCGGGGGGGCCTCCTACGAGCAGTACTTC
CASSRGGASYEQYF